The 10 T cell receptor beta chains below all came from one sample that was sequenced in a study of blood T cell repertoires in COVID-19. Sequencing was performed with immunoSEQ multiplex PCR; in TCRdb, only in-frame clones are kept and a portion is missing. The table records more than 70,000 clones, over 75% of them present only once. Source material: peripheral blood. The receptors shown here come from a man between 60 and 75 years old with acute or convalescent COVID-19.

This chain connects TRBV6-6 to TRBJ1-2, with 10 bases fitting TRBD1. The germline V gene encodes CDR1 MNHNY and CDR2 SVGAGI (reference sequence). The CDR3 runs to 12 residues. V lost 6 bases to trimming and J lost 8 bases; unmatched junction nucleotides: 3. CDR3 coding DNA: TGTGCCAGCAGGGGACAGGGGAAGGGCTACACCTTC. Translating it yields CASRGQGKGYTF.

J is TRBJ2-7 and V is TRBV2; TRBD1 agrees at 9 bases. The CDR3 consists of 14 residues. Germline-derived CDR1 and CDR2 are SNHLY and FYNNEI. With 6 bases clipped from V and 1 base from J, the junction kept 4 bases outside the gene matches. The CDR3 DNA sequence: TGTGCCAGCAGAGGACAGGGGACGTCCTACGAGCAGTACTTC. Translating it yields CASRGQGTSYEQYF.

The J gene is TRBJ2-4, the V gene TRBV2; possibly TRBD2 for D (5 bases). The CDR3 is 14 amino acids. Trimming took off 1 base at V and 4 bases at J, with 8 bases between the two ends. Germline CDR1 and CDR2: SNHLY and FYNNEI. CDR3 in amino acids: CASSEGGSKNIQYF. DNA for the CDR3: TGTGCCAGCAGTGAAGGAGGGAGTAAAAACATTCAGTACTTC.

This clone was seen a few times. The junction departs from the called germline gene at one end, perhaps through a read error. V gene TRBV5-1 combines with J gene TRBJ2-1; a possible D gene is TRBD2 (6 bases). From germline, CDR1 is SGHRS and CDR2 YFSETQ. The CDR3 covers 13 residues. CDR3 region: CASSLVRENEQFF. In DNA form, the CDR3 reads TGCGCCAGCAGTTTGGTCCGGGAGAATGAGCAGTTCTTC.

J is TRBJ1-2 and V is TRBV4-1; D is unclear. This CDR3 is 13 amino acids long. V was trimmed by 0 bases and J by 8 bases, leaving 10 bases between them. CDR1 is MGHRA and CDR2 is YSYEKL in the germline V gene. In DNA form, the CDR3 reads TGCGCCAGCAGCCAAGATTGGGGAGGGGGCTACACCTTC. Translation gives CASSQDWGGGYTF.

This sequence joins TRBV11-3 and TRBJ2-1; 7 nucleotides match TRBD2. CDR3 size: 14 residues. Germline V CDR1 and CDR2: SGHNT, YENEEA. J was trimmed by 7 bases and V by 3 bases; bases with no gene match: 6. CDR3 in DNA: TGTGCCAGCAGCTTCGGGGGAGGGCCGAATGAGCAGTTCTTC. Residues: CASSFGGGPNEQFF.

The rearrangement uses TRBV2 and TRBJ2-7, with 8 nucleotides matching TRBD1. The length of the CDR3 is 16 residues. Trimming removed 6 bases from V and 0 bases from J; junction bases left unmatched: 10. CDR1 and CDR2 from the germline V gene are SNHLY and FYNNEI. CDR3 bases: TGTGCCAGCAGGGGGACAGGAGGAAGGGACTCCTACGAGCAGTACTTC. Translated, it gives CASRGTGGRDSYEQYF.

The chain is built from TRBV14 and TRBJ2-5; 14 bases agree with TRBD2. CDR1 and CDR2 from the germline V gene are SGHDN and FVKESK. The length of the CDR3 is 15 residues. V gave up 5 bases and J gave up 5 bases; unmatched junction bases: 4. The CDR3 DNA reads TGTGCCAGCAGCTCGACTAGCGGGGGGGCCGAGACCCAGTACTTC. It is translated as CASSSTSGGAETQYF.

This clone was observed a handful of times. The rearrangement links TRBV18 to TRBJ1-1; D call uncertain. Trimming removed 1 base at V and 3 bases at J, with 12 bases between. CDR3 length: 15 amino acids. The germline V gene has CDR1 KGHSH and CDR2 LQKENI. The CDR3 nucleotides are TGTGCCAGCTCACCACGACAAAAGACCGACACTGAAGCTTTCTTT. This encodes CASSPRQKTDTEAFF.

CDR3 residues: CSASFKAGDTEAFF. DNA of the CDR3: TGCAGCGCTAGTTTTAAAGCGGGGGACACTGAAGCTTTCTTT. The chain links TRBV29-1 to TRBJ1-1, with a weak D call TRBD1 (5 bases). Trimming pared 7 bases from V and 3 bases from J, leaving 18 bases between. The CDR3 has 14 residues. Germline V gene lookup returns CDR1 SQVTM and CDR2 ANQGSEA.